This TCR beta chain was sequenced for a study of PD-L1 blockade in urothelial cancer. Background on the study: About 90% of the roughly 30 patients were men who had bladder-origin urothelial cancer. Enrolled patients had been treated previously with 0 to 3 chemotherapy regimens. Researchers looked at the blood 3 weeks (second dose) and 6 weeks after treatment began.

The CDR3 totals 15 residues. Germline V gene sequence: CDR1 SEHNR, CDR2 FQNEAQ (reference sequence). V lost 6 bases to trimming and J lost 5 bases, with 17 bases between them. Measured with immunoSEQ multiplex PCR; TCRdb has only the in-frame clones, and not every one. The table has 45,000 or so clones, around 82% seen once; the top ten hold 3.2%. The sample was PBMCs, taken around atezolizumab (anti-PD-L1) treatment. V gene TRBV7-9 combines with J gene TRBJ2-1, with a weak D call TRBD2 (6 bases). The clonotype originates from a man between 70 and 80 years old with urothelial cancer. CDR3 sequence: CASSRPGLLNNEQFF. The CDR3 DNA is TGTGCCAGCAGTCGTCCGGGACTTCTCAACAATGAGCAGTTCTTC.